The present TCR beta chain was sequenced within a study of T cell changes during pregnancy in multiple sclerosis. The germline V gene encodes CDR1 MNHEY and CDR2 SMNVEV (reference sequence). The CDR3 is 16 amino acids. V was pared by 6 bases and J by 4 bases, with 5 bases of the junction left unmatched. Some clones are missing from TCRdb's copy, which holds only in-frame ones; the method was immunoSEQ multiplex PCR. The repertoire includes tens of thousands of clones, 90% of them detected once, and 0.58% sits in the top ten. The clonotype was recovered from a female donor with multiple sclerosis, enrolled in a pregnancy study. The material sequenced was CD4+ T cells from peripheral blood mononuclear cells, taken in the first trimester of pregnancy. This chain connects TRBV27 to TRBJ2-3, with 15 bases lining up with TRBD2. CDR3: CASSARTSGRADTQYF. The CDR3, as DNA: TGTGCCAGCAGCGCCAGGACTAGCGGGAGGGCAGATACGCAGTATTTT.